The TCR beta chain described here comes from a study of T cell responses to AZD1222 COVID-19 vaccine (dated by TCRdb to the early 2020s). Broadly, across the study: A total of 233 trial participants underwent TCR sequencing, of whom roughly 210 had received two doses of AZD1222 and some 26 had received two doses of the MenACWY control vaccine. Trial participants were enrolled by age into 18-55, 56-69 and 70-plus year subgroups, with approximately 150, 30 and 60 TCR-sequenced participants respectively. Overall study outcomes, separate from this receptor: The vaccine-associated CD4 TCRs covered the entire spike protein, and the dominant responses fell in regions 160-218 and 743-854. Conclusions about previously exposed vaccinees are limited because only six or seven AZD1222 recipients were SARS-CoV-2 seropositive at baseline. In the small 56-69-year group, the increase in depth fell short of significance, most likely because of low power. A significant rise in spike-specific TCR breadth and depth was observed after two AZD1222 doses relative to day 0 and relative to MenACWY recipients. Nearly half of unique spike-specific TCRs reportedly recognized epitopes outside regions mutated in the B.1.351 and B.1.1.7 variants. Participants were mostly white British, with more females than males. The authors suggested clonal diversity may have been underestimated. Because no samples from the day 14 peak response were available, repertoires could be characterized only after the peak T cell response.

This specimen's time point label, interpreted: about 28 days (+/-7) after the second vaccine dose. AZD1222 recipients whose second dose came at about 4 weeks and those whose second dose came at about 12 weeks were combined into one group, since spike-specific TCR depth and breadth did not differ between the two schedules. Vaccinee samples were obtained from the UK trials COV001 and COV002, which included a single-blind randomized controlled phase 2/3 trial of AZD1222 (ChAdOx1 nCoV-19) in healthy adults. For TCRbeta chain sequencing, PBMC samples were collected from trial participants at day 0 and at day 28 after the second dose. The CDR3 regions of human TCRbeta chains were subjected to immunosequencing. As for the authors' bioinformatics: Repertoire TCRs were checked for matches against a reference library of SARS-CoV-2-specific TCRs that had been generated using the MIRA antigen-specificity platform. Breadth was defined as the fraction of unique TCRs that were SARS-CoV-2-associated, and depth was defined as the fraction of total T cells that were SARS-CoV-2-associated. Each spike-specific TCR was assigned to its reactive spike region and to a CD4 or CD8 class using the MIRA data. Log10-transformed breadth and depth values were compared by one-way ANOVA with Sidak's multiple comparisons tests. TCRdb took this table from immuneACCESS and kept in-frame rearrangements with V and J called. Such tables lack part of the clones; where checked against another copy, unresolved V genes explain under half of the gap, and the rest is unexplained. V and J calls and clone size are those listed in that table; D and trimming were worked out from the DNA. Across this sample there are 150,000 or so clones, with about 89% seen only once. The top ten hold roughly 3.8% of the sample.

Trimming leaves V shorter by 1 base and J shorter by 5 bases, with the junction holding 3 bases beyond the gene matches. The CDR3 runs 14 amino acids, cysteine and phenylalanine included. The DNA shown is the 42-base CDR3, in frame from base 1. Reading the germline V gene gives CDR1 SGHAT and CDR2 FQNNGV. This clone was found once. Its target antigen remains unknown. Base qualities are not at hand, and no much larger clone is one base apart. The sequence is built from TRBV11-2 and TRBJ2-5; the junction holds 8 bases that match TRBD2. This material consisted of peripheral blood, taken 28 days after the second AZD1222 dose. This TCR was recovered from an adult who received the AZD1222 COVID-19 vaccine. The base sequence is TGTGCCAGCAGCTTAGCGGGAGGGCGGGAGACCCAGTACTTC. It is translated as CASSLAGGRETQYF.